Described below is a single T cell receptor beta chain sequence and its context. What it binds is unknown. The data derive from a study of cytomegalovirus exposure and HLA in healthy donors. The PCR contained 60 Vbeta and 13 Jbeta primers. The assay was immunoSEQ multiplex PCR, and TCRdb's table has in-frame clones only and misses some. Here the sample spans over 200,000 clones, more than 75% being singletons. General study points: Immune exposure information available was restricted to CMV serostatus. Reports showed the classifier diagnosing cytomegalovirus status with high specificity and sensitivity.

Trimming took 2 bases from V and 2 from J, leaving 9 bases between them. CDR1 MNHEY and CDR2 SMNVEV come from the germline V gene (reference sequence). CDR3 size: 14 residues. The chain employs TRBV27 and TRBJ1-2, with unresolved D. Sequenced material: PBMCs. The TCR originated in a human donor in good health. For the CDR3, the DNA is TGTGCCAGCAGTTTAGGCGGAGCCAACTATGGCTACACCTTC. It yields the protein CASSLGGANYGYTF.